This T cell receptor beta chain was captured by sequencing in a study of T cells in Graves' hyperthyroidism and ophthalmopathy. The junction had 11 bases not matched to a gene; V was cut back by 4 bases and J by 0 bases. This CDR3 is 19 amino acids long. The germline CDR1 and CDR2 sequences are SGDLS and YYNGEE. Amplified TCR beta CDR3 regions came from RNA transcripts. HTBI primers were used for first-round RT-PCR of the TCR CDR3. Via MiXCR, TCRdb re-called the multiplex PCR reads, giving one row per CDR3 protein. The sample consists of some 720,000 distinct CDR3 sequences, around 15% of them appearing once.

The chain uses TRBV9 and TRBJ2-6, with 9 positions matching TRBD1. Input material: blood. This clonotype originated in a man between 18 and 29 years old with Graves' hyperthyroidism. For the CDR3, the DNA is TGTGCCAGCAGCTTTAATCCGGGACAGGGATCCTCTGGGGCCAACGTCCTGACTTTC. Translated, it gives CASSFNPGQGSSGANVLTF.